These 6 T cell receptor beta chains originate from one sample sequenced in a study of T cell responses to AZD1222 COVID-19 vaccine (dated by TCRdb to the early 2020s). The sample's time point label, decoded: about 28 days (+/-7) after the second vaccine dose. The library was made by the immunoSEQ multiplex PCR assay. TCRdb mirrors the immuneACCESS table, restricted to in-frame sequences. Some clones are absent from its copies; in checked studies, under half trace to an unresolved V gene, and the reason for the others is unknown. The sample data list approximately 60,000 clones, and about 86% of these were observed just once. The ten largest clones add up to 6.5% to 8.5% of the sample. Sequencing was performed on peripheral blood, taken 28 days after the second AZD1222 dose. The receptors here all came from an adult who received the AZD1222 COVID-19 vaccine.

CDR3 sequence reads: CASSNFPRGSYEQYF. Written as DNA, the CDR3 is TGTGCCAGCAGCAATTTCCCCCGCGGGTCCTACGAGCAGTACTTC. The chain carries TRBV21-1 and TRBJ2-7; the table's D call of TRBD2 was not tested on the DNA. TRBV21-1 is labeled a pseudogene. The CDR3 runs 15 residues.

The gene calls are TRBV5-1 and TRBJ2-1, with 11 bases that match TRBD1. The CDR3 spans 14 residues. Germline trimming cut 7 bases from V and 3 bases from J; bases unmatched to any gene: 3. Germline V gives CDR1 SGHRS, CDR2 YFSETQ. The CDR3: CASGGTGGYNEQFF. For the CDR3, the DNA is TGCGCCAGCGGAGGGACAGGGGGCTACAATGAGCAGTTCTTC. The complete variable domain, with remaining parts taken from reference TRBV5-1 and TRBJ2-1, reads KAGVTQTPRYLIKTRGQQVTLSCSPISGHRSVSWYQQTPGQGLQFLFEYFSETQRNKGNFPGRFSGRQFSNSRSEMNVSTLELGDSALYLCASGGTGGYNEQFFGPGTRLTVL.

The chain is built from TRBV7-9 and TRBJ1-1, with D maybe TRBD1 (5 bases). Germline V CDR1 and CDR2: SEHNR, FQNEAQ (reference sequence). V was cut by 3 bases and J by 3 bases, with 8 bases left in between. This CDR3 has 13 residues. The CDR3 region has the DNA TGTGCCAGCAGCTTCGGGGGTGACACTGAAGCTTTCTTT. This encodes CASSFGGDTEAFF.

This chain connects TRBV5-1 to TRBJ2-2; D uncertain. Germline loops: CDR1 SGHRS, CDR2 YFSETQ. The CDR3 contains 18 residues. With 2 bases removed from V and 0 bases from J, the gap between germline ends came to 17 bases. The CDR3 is CASSLFGRGGSNTGELFF. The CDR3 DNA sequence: TGCGCCAGCAGCTTATTCGGTCGAGGTGGGTCGAACACCGGGGAGCTGTTTTTT.

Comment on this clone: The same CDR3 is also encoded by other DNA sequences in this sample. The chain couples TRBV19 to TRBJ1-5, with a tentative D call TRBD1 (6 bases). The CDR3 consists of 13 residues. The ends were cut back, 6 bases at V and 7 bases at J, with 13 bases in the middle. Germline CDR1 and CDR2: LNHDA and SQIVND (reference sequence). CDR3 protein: CASSVQGGQPQHF. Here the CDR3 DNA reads TGTGCCAGTAGCGTACAGGGCGGGCAGCCCCAGCATTTT.

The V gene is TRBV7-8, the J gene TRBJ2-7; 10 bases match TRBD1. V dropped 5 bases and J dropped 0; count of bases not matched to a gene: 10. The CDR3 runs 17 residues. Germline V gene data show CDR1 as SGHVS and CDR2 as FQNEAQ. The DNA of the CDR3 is TGTGCCAGCAGCAAAATCCCCGGGACAGGGGTCTCCTACGAGCAGTACTTC. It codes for CASSKIPGTGVSYEQYF.